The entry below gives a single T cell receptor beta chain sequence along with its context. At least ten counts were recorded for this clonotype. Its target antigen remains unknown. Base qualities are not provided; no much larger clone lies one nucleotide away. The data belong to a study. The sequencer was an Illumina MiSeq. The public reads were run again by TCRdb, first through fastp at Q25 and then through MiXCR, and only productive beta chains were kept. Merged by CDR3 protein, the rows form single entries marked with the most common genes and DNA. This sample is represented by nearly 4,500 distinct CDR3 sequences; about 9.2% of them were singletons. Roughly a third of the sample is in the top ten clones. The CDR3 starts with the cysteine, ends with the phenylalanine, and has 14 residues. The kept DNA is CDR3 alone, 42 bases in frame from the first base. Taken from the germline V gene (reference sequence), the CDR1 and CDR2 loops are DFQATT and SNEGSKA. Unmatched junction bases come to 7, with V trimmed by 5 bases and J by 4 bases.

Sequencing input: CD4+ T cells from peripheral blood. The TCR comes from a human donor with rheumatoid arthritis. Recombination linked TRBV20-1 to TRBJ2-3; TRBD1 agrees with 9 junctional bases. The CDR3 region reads CSAGRTGVSDTQYF. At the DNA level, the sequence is TGCAGTGCTGGGCGGACAGGGGTGTCAGATACGCAGTATTTT.